This T cell receptor beta chain was captured by sequencing in a study of blood T cell repertoires in COVID-19. Looking at the study overall: COVID-19 samples from acute and convalescent phases originated in the United States, Italy and Spain.

CDR1 and CDR2 (germline): MDHEN, SYDVKM. J gave up 8 bases and V 3 bases, and 8 bases lay outside the gene matches. This CDR3 comprises 15 residues. This clone has more than one count but fewer than ten. This table comes from immunoSEQ multiplex PCR, and its TCRdb copy is limited to in-frame clones, with some not included. This sample yields roughly 150,000 clones, of which about 90% are seen a single time; 3.5% to 4.5% belongs to the top ten. The TCR sequence derives from a woman between 65 and 79 years old with acute or convalescent COVID-19. Material for sequencing was peripheral blood. V gene TRBV28 combines with J gene TRBJ2-1, with 9 nucleotides matching TRBD2. The CDR3 sequence is CASSFRGTSWDEQFF. CDR3 in DNA: TGTGCCAGCAGTTTCAGGGGGACTAGCTGGGATGAGCAGTTCTTC.